The 12 T cell receptor beta chains in this list originate from one sample, sequenced in a study of regulatory T cells in long-lasting Graves disease. Time point here: newly diagnosed GD, antithyroid drugs for less than 3 months. PBMCs provided the RNA from which the TCR library was made. Building of the TCR beta libraries involved iRepertoire HTBI primers and Arm-PCR of CDR3 regions. One entry per CDR3 protein, called by TCRdb with MiXCR from the multiplex PCR reads. The sample yields around 500,000 distinct CDR3 sequences, roughly 12% seen once. This sample was shared with a second study, whose subject was T cells in Graves' hyperthyroidism and ophthalmopathy.

The sequencing here drew on peripheral blood mononuclear cells (PBMCs), taken at new diagnosis, from a patient treated with antithyroid drugs. These receptors were obtained from a man between 25 and 39 years old with Graves disease.

This clonotype was recorded a few times. The chain is built from TRBV20-1 and TRBJ2-7, with 7 bases that match TRBD2. V lost 3 bases, J lost 3 bases, and 5 bases stayed unmatched. Germline V gene lookup returns CDR1 DFQATT and CDR2 SNEGSKA (reference sequence). The CDR3 runs 13 residues. The CDR3 region has the DNA TGCAGTGCTAGCGACGGCGGGGGCTACGAGCAGTACTTC. It codes for CSASDGGGYEQYF.

The chain employs TRBV7-9 and TRBJ2-3, with 15 bases fitting TRBD2. CDR3 length equals 14 residues. Germline values: CDR1 SEHNR, CDR2 FQNEAQ (reference sequence). The V gene end was trimmed by 8 bases and the J gene end by 4 bases; junction bases not matched to a gene: 1. The CDR3 bases are TGTGCCAGCGGGACTAGCGGGAGGTCAGATACGCAGTATTTT. Protein sequence: CASGTSGRSDTQYF.

This clonotype was counted a few times. V and J are TRBV3-1 and TRBJ1-5; a weak D match, TRBD1 (5 bases). The CDR3 consists of 15 residues. V was pared by 1 base and J by 6 bases, with 13 bases between. Germline V gene lookup returns CDR1 LGHDT and CDR2 YNNKEL (reference sequence). The CDR3 bases are TGTGCCAGCAGCCAAGGTGTCGGGACGGGTCAGCCCCAGCATTTT. Translation gives CASSQGVGTGQPQHF.

This clonotype was picked up one time. The chain has TRBV5-1 and TRBJ2-3; D is tentatively TRBD1 or TRBD2 (5 bases each). The CDR3 spans 19 residues. Per germline, CDR1 SGHRS and CDR2 YFSETQ. Trimming removed 4 bases from V and 0 bases from J, with 24 bases in between. Here the CDR3 reads CASSAKGRRRRSSTDTQYF. The DNA of the CDR3 is TGCGCCAGCAGCGCCAAGGGACGCCGAAGACGATCTAGCACAGATACGCAGTATTTT.

At least ten counts were recorded for this clonotype. The chain combines TRBV5-1 with TRBJ2-2, with 7 nucleotides matching TRBD1. CDR1 SGHRS and CDR2 YFSETQ come from the germline V gene. The CDR3 length is 17 residues. Trimming took 0 bases from V and 2 from J; bases not matched to a gene: 7. The CDR3 region is CASSLVLTGTNTGELFF. CDR3 in DNA: TGCGCCAGCAGCTTGGTCCTGACAGGGACAAACACCGGGGAGCTGTTTTTT.

This sequence joins TRBV6-4 and TRBJ1-2; 7 bases agree with TRBD1. From germline, CDR1 is MRHNA and CDR2 SNTAGT. Unmatched junction bases numbered 7, after V lost 4 bases and J lost 8 bases. This CDR3 comprises 13 residues. The CDR3 sequence is CASSVDRAGGYTF. CDR3 DNA: TGTGCCAGCAGTGTCGACAGGGCGGGAGGCTACACCTTC.

V is TRBV6-1 and J is TRBJ2-1; 8 positions agree with TRBD2. The V and J ends lost 6 bases and 4 bases, in that order; junction bases with no gene match: 11. Per the germline V gene, CDR1 is MNHNS and CDR2 is SASEGT. This CDR3 has 16 amino acids. CDR3 nucleotides: TGTGCCAGCAGCCCGAAAGCGGGAGACCAATACAATGAGCAGTTCTTC. It translates to CASSPKAGDQYNEQFF.

The sample holds a few counts of this clonotype. The V and J genes are TRBV7-9 and TRBJ1-2; TRBD1 might be the D (6 bases). CDR3 size: 17 residues. V was pared by 2 bases and J by 0 bases, with 16 bases between. CDR1 and CDR2 (germline): SEHNR, FQNEAQ (reference sequence). The CDR3 spells CASSLPTRDISNYGYTF. The CDR3 DNA is TGTGCCAGCAGCTTACCCACTCGGGACATTTCTAACTATGGCTACACCTTC.

The gene calls are TRBV5-8 and TRBJ1-2; no firm D call. The CDR3 totals 16 residues. Germline V gene data show CDR1 as SGHTS and CDR2 as YDEGEE. The V end lost 4 bases, the J end lost 5 bases, and 21 bases lay between the germline ends. The CDR3 region is CASSRARTFKHYGYTF. The CDR3 region has the DNA TGTGCCAGCAGCCGCGCCCGGACCTTTAAACATTATGGCTACACCTTC. The variable domain in full, with the rest retrieved from reference TRBV5-8 and TRBJ1-2, is EAGVTQSPTHLIKTRGQQATLRCSPISGHTSVYWYQQALGLGLQFLLWYDEGEERNRGNFPPRFSGRQFPNYSSELNVNALELEDSALYLCASSRARTFKHYGYTFGSGTRLTVV.

The sample holds many counts of this clonotype. CDR3 nucleotide sequence: TGCAGCGTTGGAGAAGAGGCAGGACCCACAGATACGCAGTATTTT. Translated, it gives CSVGEEAGPTDTQYF. The chain carries TRBV29-1 and TRBJ2-3; unclear D gene. The CDR3 length is 15 residues. Trimming left V 4 bases short and J 2 bases short, with 16 bases between. Per germline, CDR1 SQVTM and CDR2 ANQGSEA.

This clonotype appeared many times. The gene calls are TRBV30 and TRBJ1-3; D might be TRBD1 (5 bases). Per germline, CDR1 GTSNPN and CDR2 SVGIG (reference sequence). V lost 1 base to trimming and J lost 4 bases, with 8 bases between them. This CDR3 has 13 residues. The DNA of the CDR3 is TGTGCCTGGAGTGGGGACGTCGGAAACACCATATATTTT. It specifies CAWSGDVGNTIYF.

The chain recombines TRBV30 with TRBJ2-7; D perhaps matches TRBD1 (5 bases). V was shortened by 5 bases and J by 4 bases, with 15 bases between the two germline ends. The CDR3 has 13 residues. Germline values: CDR1 GTSNPN, CDR2 SVGIG (reference sequence). The CDR3 region has the DNA TGTGCCTGGGGGGCATCTAACGAATACGAGCAGTACTTC. Its translation is CAWGASNEYEQYF. Looking up the rest from reference TRBV30 and TRBJ2-7 gives the full variable domain: SQTIHQWPATLVQPVGSPLSLECTVEGTSNPNLYWYRQAAGRGLQLLFYSVGIGQISSEVPQNLSASRPQDRQFILSSKKLLLSDSGFYLCAWGASNEYEQYFGPGTRLTVT.